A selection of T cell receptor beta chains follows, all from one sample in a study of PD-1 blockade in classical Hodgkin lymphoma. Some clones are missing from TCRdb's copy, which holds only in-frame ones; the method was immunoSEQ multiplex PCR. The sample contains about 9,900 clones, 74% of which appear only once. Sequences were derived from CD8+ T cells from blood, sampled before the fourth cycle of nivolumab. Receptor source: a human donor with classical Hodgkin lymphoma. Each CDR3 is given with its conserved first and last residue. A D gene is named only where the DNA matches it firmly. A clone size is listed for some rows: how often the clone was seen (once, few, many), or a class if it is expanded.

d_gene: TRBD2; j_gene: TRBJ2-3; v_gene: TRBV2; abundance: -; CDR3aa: CASSVGAPGTSGSTDTQYF; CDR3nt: TGTGCCAGCAGTGTGGGGGCCCCAGGGACTAGCGGGAGTACAGATACGCAGTATTTT
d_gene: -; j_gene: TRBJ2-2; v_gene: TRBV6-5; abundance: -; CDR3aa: CASSYWAGELFF; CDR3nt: TGTGCCAGCAGTTACTGGGCCGGGGAGCTGTTTTTT
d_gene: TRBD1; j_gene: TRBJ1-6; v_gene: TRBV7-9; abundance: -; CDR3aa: CASSLPRTGETSPLHF; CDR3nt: TGTGCCAGCAGCTTACCGAGGACAGGGGAGACTTCACCCCTCCACTTT
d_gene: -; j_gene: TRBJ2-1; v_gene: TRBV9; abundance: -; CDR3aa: CASSVSGSLAYNEQFF; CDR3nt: TGTGCCAGCAGCGTAAGCGGAAGCTTAGCCTACAATGAGCAGTTCTTC
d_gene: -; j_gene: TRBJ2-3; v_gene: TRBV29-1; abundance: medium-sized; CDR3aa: CSVEGQGYTDTQYF; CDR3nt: TGCAGCGTTGAGGGGCAGGGGTACACAGATACGCAGTATTTT
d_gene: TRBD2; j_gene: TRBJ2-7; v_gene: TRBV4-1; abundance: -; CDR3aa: CASSHSGGGEQYF; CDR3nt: TGCGCCAGCAGCCACAGCGGGGGAGGGGAGCAGTACTTC
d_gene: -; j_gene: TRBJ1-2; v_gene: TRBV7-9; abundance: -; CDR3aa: CASRSDGGPWYGYTF; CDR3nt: TGTGCCAGCAGATCTGACGGGGGGCCTTGGTATGGCTACACCTTC
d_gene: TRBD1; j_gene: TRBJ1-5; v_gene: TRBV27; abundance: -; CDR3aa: CASSPTWTGLYSNQPQHF; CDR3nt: TGTGCCAGCAGTCCCACTTGGACAGGTCTGTATAGCAATCAGCCCCAGCATTTT
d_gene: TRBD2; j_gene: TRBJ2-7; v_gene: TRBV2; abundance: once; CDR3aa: CASSGLAGINEQYF; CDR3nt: TGTGCCAGCAGCGGACTAGCAGGTATCAACGAGCAGTACTTC
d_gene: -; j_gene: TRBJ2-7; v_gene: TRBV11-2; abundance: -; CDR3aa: CASSLYSTTVYEQYF; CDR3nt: TGTGCCAGCAGCTTATATTCAACGACAGTGTACGAGCAGTACTTC
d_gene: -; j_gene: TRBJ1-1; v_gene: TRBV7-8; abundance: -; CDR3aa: CASSLRAPGGRNTEAFF; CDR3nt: TGTGCCAGCAGCTTAAGGGCTCCCGGAGGGAGGAACACTGAAGCTTTCTTT
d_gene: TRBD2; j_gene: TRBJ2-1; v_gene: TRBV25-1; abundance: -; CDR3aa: CASSDGTSGNEQFF; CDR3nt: TGTGCCAGCAGTGACGGGACTAGTGGGAATGAGCAGTTCTTC
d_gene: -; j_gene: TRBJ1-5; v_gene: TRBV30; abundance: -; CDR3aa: CAWSVSGEQPQHF; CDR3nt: TGTGCCTGGAGTGTAAGTGGGGAGCAGCCCCAGCATTTT
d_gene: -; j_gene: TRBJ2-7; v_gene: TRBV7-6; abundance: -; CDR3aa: CASSSLGLSYEQYF; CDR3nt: TGTGCCAGCAGCTCCCTGGGCCTCTCCTACGAGCAGTACTTC
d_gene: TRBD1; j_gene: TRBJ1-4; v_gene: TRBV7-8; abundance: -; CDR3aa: CASSLKGAGSEKLFF; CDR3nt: TGTGCCAGCAGCTTAAAGGGGGCAGGGAGTGAAAAACTGTTTTTT
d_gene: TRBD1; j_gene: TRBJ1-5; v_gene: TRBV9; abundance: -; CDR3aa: CASSVGAGGLQPQHF; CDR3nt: TGTGCCAGCAGCGTAGGGGCAGGGGGTCTTCAGCCCCAGCATTTT
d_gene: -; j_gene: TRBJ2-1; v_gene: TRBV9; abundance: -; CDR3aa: CASSVDGGIPYNEQFF; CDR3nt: TGTGCCAGCAGCGTAGACGGGGGAATTCCCTACAATGAGCAGTTCTTC
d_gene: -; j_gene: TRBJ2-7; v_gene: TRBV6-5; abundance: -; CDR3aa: CASTGHSAYEQYF; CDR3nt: TGTGCCAGCACGGGACATTCCGCCTACGAGCAGTACTTC
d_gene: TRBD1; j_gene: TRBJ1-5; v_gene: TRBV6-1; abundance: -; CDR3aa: CASRVQGAGQPQHF; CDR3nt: TGTGCCAGCAGAGTACAGGGGGCGGGTCAGCCCCAGCATTTT
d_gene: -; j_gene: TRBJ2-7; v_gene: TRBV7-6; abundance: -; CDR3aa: CASSSKYEQYF; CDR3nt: TGTGCCAGCAGCTCCAAGTACGAGCAGTACTTC
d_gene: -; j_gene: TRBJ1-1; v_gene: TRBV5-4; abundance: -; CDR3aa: CASSSPGNTEAFF; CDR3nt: TGTGCCAGCAGCTCACCTGGGAACACTGAAGCTTTCTTT
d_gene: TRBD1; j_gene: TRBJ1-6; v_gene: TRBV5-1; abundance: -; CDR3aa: CASSLTGENSPLHF; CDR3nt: TGCGCCAGCAGCTTGACAGGGGAAAATTCACCCCTCCACTTT
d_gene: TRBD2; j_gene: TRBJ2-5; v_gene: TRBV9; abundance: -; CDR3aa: CASSGAGVQETQYF; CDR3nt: TGTGCCAGCAGCGGGGCGGGGGTTCAAGAGACCCAGTACTTC